A selection of T cell receptor beta chains follows, all from one sample in a study of blood T cell repertoires in COVID-19. Produced via immunoSEQ multiplex PCR; TCRdb's table is partial and in-frame only. The sample holds 430,000 or so clones, approximately 88% seen once. The specimen was PBMCs or T cells enriched from blood (not recorded which). The receptors shown here come from a woman in her 40s who had recovered from COVID-19. Each CDR3 is given with its conserved first and last residue. The D gene is left open where the match is weak. Not all rows give a size; the values are once, few, many and, for expanded clones, a class.

abundance	j_gene	d_gene	v_gene	CDR3aa	CDR3nt
NA	TRBJ1-2	NA	TRBV4-3	CASSRAANYGYTF	TGCGCCAGCAGCCGGGCAGCTAACTATGGCTACACCTTC
NA	TRBJ2-1	TRBD1	TRBV3-1/TRBV3-2	CASSQTGGEYNEQFF	TGTGCCAGCAGCCAGACAGGGGGCGAATATAATGAGCAGTTCTTC
NA	TRBJ1-1	NA	TRBV15	CATSNPSGQVNTEAFF	TGTGCCACCAGCAATCCTTCTGGACAAGTAAACACTGAAGCTTTCTTT
NA	TRBJ1-2	TRBD1	TRBV29-1	CSAGRQGDGYTF	TGCAGCGCCGGCCGACAGGGCGATGGCTACACCTTC
NA	TRBJ1-5	NA	TRBV7-2	CASSLFRDSNQPQHF	TGTGCCAGCAGCTTATTCCGGGATAGCAATCAGCCCCAGCATTTT
NA	TRBJ2-1	NA	TRBV27	CASSLRGGEQFF	TGTGCCAGCAGTTTAAGGGGTGGCGAGCAGTTCTTC
NA	TRBJ2-2	TRBD1	TRBV5-1	CASSFGQGDTGELFF	TGCGCCAGCAGCTTTGGACAGGGCGACACCGGGGAGCTGTTTTTT
once	TRBJ2-4	NA	TRBV11-2	CASSLVVGMKAKNIQYF	TGTGCCAGCAGCTTAGTGGTGGGCATGAAGGCCAAAAACATTCAGTACTTC
NA	TRBJ2-5	NA	TRBV6-2/TRBV6-3	CASSAMETQYF	TGTGCCAGCAGTGCGATGGAGACCCAGTACTTC
NA	TRBJ1-2	TRBD1	TRBV4-3	CASSQERQGADYGYTF	TGCGCCAGCAGCCAAGAAAGACAGGGGGCAGACTATGGCTACACCTTC
NA	TRBJ2-1	NA	TRBV7-9	CASSSNTNEQFF	TGTGCCAGCAGCAGTAACACCAATGAGCAGTTCTTC
NA	TRBJ2-7	TRBD1	TRBV10-3	CAIMPGTGEDEQYF	TGTGCCATCATGCCCGGGACAGGGGAGGACGAGCAGTACTTC
NA	TRBJ2-2	NA	TRBV7-2	CASSSGLNTGELFF	TGTGCCAGCAGCTCTGGACTTAACACCGGGGAGCTGTTTTTT
NA	TRBJ1-5	NA	TRBV4-3	CASSLGTRRGQPQHF	TGCGCCAGCAGCCTCGGGACACGAAGGGGTCAGCCCCAGCATTTT
NA	TRBJ2-4	NA	TRBV18	CASSRAGTKNIQYF	TGTGCCAGCTCACGGGCAGGGACCAAAAACATTCAGTACTTC
NA	TRBJ2-5	TRBD2	TRBV14	CASTTSGTSGSRETQYF	TGTGCCAGCACCACTTCCGGGACTAGCGGGAGTCGCGAGACCCAGTACTTC
NA	TRBJ2-3	TRBD2	TRBV4-1	CASSQVLAGVIDTQYF	TGCGCCAGCAGCCAAGTTCTAGCGGGAGTTATAGATACGCAGTATTTT
NA	TRBJ2-1	TRBD2	TRBV7-2	CASSSSGTSGSSAYNEQFF	TGTGCCAGCAGCTCCTCTGGGACTAGCGGGAGTAGTGCCTACAATGAGCAGTTCTTC
NA	TRBJ2-7	NA	TRBV11-2	CASSQGFGSYEQYF	TGTGCCAGCAGCCAGGGATTCGGATCCTACGAGCAGTACTTC
NA	TRBJ1-3	TRBD1	TRBV6-4	CASSDSGQATTGTGNTIYF	TGTGCCAGCAGTGACTCGGGACAGGCGACGACGGGGACTGGAAACACCATATATTTT
NA	TRBJ2-7	TRBD2	TRBV13	CASSDRTSSYEQYF	TGTGCCAGCAGCGACCGGACTAGCTCCTACGAGCAGTACTTC
NA	TRBJ1-1	NA	TRBV5-8	CASSLGKSLMNTEAFF	TGTGCCAGCAGCTTGGGTAAGAGCCTTATGAACACTGAAGCTTTCTTT
NA	TRBJ2-7	NA	TRBV5-6	CASSLSGFRVYEQYF	TGTGCCAGCAGCTTGTCGGGATTCCGGGTTTACGAGCAGTACTTC
NA	TRBJ1-2	TRBD1	TRBV6-5	CASSYSDRDYGYTF	TGTGCCAGCAGTTACTCCGACAGGGACTATGGCTACACCTTC
NA	TRBJ1-1	NA	TRBV9	CASSPRETPVGAFF	TGTGCCAGCAGCCCCCGTGAGACTCCAGTAGGAGCTTTCTTT
NA	TRBJ1-4	NA	TRBV7-2	CASSQGVMGEKLFF	TGTGCCAGCAGCCAAGGGGTGATGGGTGAAAAACTGTTTTTT
NA	TRBJ2-3	NA	TRBV5-4	CASSLGVASTDTQYF	TGTGCCAGCAGCTTGGGGGTAGCTAGCACAGATACGCAGTATTTT
NA	TRBJ2-1	NA	TRBV7-2	CASSYTRGGPEQFF	TGTGCCAGCAGCTATACTCGAGGGGGTCCTGAGCAGTTCTTC
NA	TRBJ2-7	NA	TRBV19	CASSVVRGPSYEQYF	TGTGCCAGTAGTGTGGTCAGGGGTCCTTCCTACGAGCAGTACTTC
NA	TRBJ1-4	NA	TRBV4-3	CASSQDFVYGREDNEKLFF	TGCGCCAGCAGCCAAGATTTTGTATACGGGAGGGAAGACAATGAAAAACTGTTTTTT
few	TRBJ1-3	TRBD1	TRBV28	CASSLLGQGLNTIYF	TGTGCCAGCAGTTTATTGGGACAGGGGCTAAACACCATATATTTT
NA	TRBJ1-1	NA	TRBV2	CASNTENTEAFF	TGTGCCAGCAATACAGAGAACACTGAAGCTTTCTTT